These 16 T cell receptor beta chains were sequenced from one sample in a study of OX40 agonist ivuxolimab in advanced cancers. The library was produced with the immunoSEQ multiplex PCR assay. The immuneACCESS repertoire file appears here via TCRdb, limited to in-frame rearrangements. These files lack a portion of the clones; in checked studies, under half of the deficit traces to unresolved V genes, and the cause of the others is not known. The sample table shows about 45,000 clones, and about 80% are seen once. The top ten clonotypes cover 15% of the sample. This specimen was CD4+ or CD8+ T cells sorted from blood, taken in a trial of the OX40 agonist ivuxolimab. The receptors stem from an adult with an advanced solid tumor such as melanoma, head and neck, liver or kidney cancer.

The chain has TRBV7-9 and TRBJ2-1, with TRBD1 as a possible D gene (6 bases). CDR1 is SEHNR, CDR2 FQNEAQ, per germline (reference sequence). The CDR3 is made up of 13 amino acids. Trimming took off 3 bases at V and 3 bases at J, with 6 bases between the two ends. CDR3 sequence reads: CASSLGHYNEQFF. The CDR3 region has the DNA TGTGCCAGCAGCTTGGGACACTACAATGAGCAGTTCTTC.

The chain couples TRBV14 to TRBJ2-7; no firm D call. Germline CDR1 reads SGHDN; CDR2 reads FVKESK. CDR3 length equals 13 residues. The V and J ends lost 0 bases and 5 bases respectively, with 8 bases between them. Written as DNA, the CDR3 is TGTGCCAGCAGCCAAGATTTCGGTGACGAGCAGTACTTC. Its protein product is CASSQDFGDEQYF.

Only a few counts were recorded for this clone. The chain is built from TRBV29-1 and TRBJ1-1; D unclear. The germline V gene has CDR1 SQVTM and CDR2 ANQGSEA. V was pared by 5 bases and J by 0 bases, with 4 bases between. CDR3 size: 11 residues. The chain's CDR3 is CSVQLNTEAFF. CDR3 nucleotide sequence: TGCAGCGTTCAGCTGAACACTGAAGCTTTCTTT.

The V gene is TRBV4-1, the J gene TRBJ1-2; 11 nucleotides align to TRBD1. After removal of 1 base from V and 7 bases from J, the junction contained 8 bases not matched to a gene. CDR3 length: 16 amino acids. From germline, CDR1 is MGHRA and CDR2 YSYEKL. The CDR3 DNA reads as TGCGCCAGCAGCCAAGCGGGGGACAGGGGGGAAAGTGGCTACACCTTC. Amino acid sequence: CASSQAGDRGESGYTF.

This clone came up a few times. This chain uses TRBV27 with TRBJ2-3; D might be TRBD2 (5 bases). This CDR3 has 15 amino acids. Germline values: CDR1 MNHEY, CDR2 SMNVEV (reference sequence). The V end was cut by 4 bases, the J end by 1 base, with 12 bases between. CDR3 in DNA: TGTGCCAGCAGTTATTCTAGCAGACGCACAGATACGCAGTATTTT. Its protein product is CASSYSSRRTDTQYF.

This clone was detected once. The J gene is TRBJ1-2, the V gene TRBV2, with 10 bases fitting TRBD1. V shed 8 bases, J shed 4 bases, and the junction held 7 bases outside the gene matches. The CDR3 extends over 14 amino acids. Germline V CDR1 and CDR2: SNHLY, FYNNEI. For the CDR3, the DNA is TGTGCCAGCTACCGGGACAGGGGCCCCTATGGCTACACCTTC. Protein product: CASYRDRGPYGYTF.

The rearrangement joins TRBV30 to TRBJ1-5; D gene ambiguous. There are 16 residues in the CDR3. Germline values: CDR1 GTSNPN, CDR2 SVGIG (reference sequence). Trimming removed 1 base from V and 10 bases from J, with 23 bases in between. CDR3 residues: CAWSERAGRSNQPQHF. CDR3 nucleotide sequence: TGTGCCTGGAGTGAACGGGCAGGTAGATCCAACCAACCCCAGCATTTT.

The gene calls are TRBV5-4 and TRBJ2-5; D perhaps matches TRBD1 (6 bases). Germline CDR1 SGHNT, CDR2 YYREEE (reference sequence). The CDR3 totals 14 residues. The germline V and J ends were trimmed by 0 bases and 5 bases, with 11 bases remaining between them. The CDR3 DNA is TGTGCCAGCAGCTTGGTGGGGGCCGCGGAGACCCAGTACTTC. Protein sequence: CASSLVGAAETQYF.

The gene calls are TRBV6-6 and TRBJ1-4; tentative D call: TRBD1 (5 bases). The germline CDR1 and CDR2 sequences are MNHNY and SVGAGI (reference sequence). Trimming took off 5 bases at V and 11 bases at J, with 18 bases between the two ends. The CDR3 sequence is 14 residues long. CDR3 protein: CASSPRSGEGKLFF. CDR3 coding DNA: TGTGCCAGCAGTCCCCGCTCTGGGGAGGGGAAACTGTTTTTT.

This rearrangement joins TRBV27 to TRBJ1-2, with D possibly TRBD1 on 5 matching bases. Trimming stripped 6 bases from V and 6 bases from J, with 20 bases between. Germline V gives CDR1 MNHEY, CDR2 SMNVEV (reference sequence). There are 15 residues in the CDR3. The CDR3 region is CASSPSWGWGDGYTF. The DNA for the CDR3 is TGTGCCAGCAGCCCCTCCTGGGGGTGGGGTGATGGCTACACCTTC.

The chain combines TRBV7-9 with TRBJ1-5; 7 bases agree with TRBD1. Trimming took 5 bases from V and 6 from J; bases not matched to a gene: 1. The CDR3 consists of 12 residues. CDR1 and CDR2 from the germline V gene are SEHNR and FQNEAQ (reference sequence). CDR3: CASSTGAQPQHF. In DNA, the CDR3 is TGTGCCAGCAGCACAGGGGCTCAGCCCCAGCATTTT. Drawing the rest from reference TRBV7-9 and TRBJ1-5, the complete variable domain is DTGVSQNPRHKITKRGQNVTFRCDPISEHNRLYWYRQTLGQGPEFLTYFQNEAQLEKSRLLSDRFSAERPKGSFSTLEIQRTEQGDSAMYLCASSTGAQPQHFGDGTRLSIL.

This chain uses TRBV27 with TRBJ1-1; possible D gene TRBD1, 6 bases. This CDR3 is built from 14 residues. Germline V lookup: CDR1 MNHEY, CDR2 SMNVEV (reference sequence). V was clipped by 2 bases and J by 5 bases, with 12 bases between them. The CDR3 protein is CASSLIAGVTEAFF. In nucleotides, the CDR3 is TGTGCCAGCAGTTTAATTGCAGGGGTGACTGAAGCTTTCTTT.

This chain uses TRBV7-9 with TRBJ2-6; D possibly corresponds to TRBD2 (6 bases). The length of the CDR3 is 15 residues. Germline V gives CDR1 SEHNR, CDR2 FQNEAQ (reference sequence). Trimming took off 4 bases at V and 6 bases at J, with 13 bases between the two ends. DNA for the CDR3: TGTGCCAGCAGCTCGGGGGTCCCCGAGGCCAACGTCCTGACTTTC. It yields the protein CASSSGVPEANVLTF.

The rearrangement links TRBV27 to TRBJ2-5; D not certain. CDR1 is MNHEY and CDR2 is SMNVEV in the germline V gene (reference sequence). The CDR3 loop spans 15 amino acids. V was shortened by 0 bases and J by 1 base, with 9 bases between the two germline ends. The CDR3 nucleotides read TGTGCCAGCAGTTTATCTCGCGGCTTCCAAGAGACCCAGTACTTC. This translates into CASSLSRGFQETQYF.

The rearrangement joins TRBV28 to TRBJ2-1; D is perhaps TRBD1 or TRBD2 (5 bases each). The germline V gene encodes CDR1 MDHEN and CDR2 SYDVKM. The CDR3 length is 17 residues. The ends were cut back, 5 bases at V and 0 bases at J, with 17 bases in the middle. Here the CDR3 reads CASSRLPGDLSYNEQFF. The CDR3, as DNA: TGTGCCAGCAGTCGCCTCCCCGGGGACCTCTCCTACAATGAGCAGTTCTTC.

The J gene is TRBJ2-7, the V gene TRBV5-1; 8 bases map to TRBD2. Trimming cost V 1 base and J 4 bases; bases outside gene matches: 13. Germline assignment: CDR1 SGHRS and CDR2 YFSETQ. This CDR3 has 17 residues. In DNA form, the CDR3 reads TGCGCCAGCAGCTTGAGAGGGAGCGGGAGCGCGGCGTACGAGCAGTACTTC. Translating it yields CASSLRGSGSAAYEQYF.